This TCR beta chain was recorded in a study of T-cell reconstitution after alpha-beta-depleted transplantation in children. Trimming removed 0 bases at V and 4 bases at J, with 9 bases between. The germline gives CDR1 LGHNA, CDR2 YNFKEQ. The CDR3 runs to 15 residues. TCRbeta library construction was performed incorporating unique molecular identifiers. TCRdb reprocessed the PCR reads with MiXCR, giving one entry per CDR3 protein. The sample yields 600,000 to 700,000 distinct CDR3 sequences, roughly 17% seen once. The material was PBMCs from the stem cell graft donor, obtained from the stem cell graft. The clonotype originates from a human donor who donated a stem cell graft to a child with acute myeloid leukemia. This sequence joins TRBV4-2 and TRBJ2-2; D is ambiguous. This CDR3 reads CASSQDLPSTGELFF. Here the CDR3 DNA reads TGTGCCAGCAGCCAAGATCTCCCAAGCACCGGGGAGCTGTTTTTT.